The present T cell receptor (beta chain) was sequenced within a study of T-cell memory formation after mild COVID-19. Notes on the study in general: Specificity for SARS-CoV-2 was not confirmed among the second-wave clones peaking on day 37. Whereas later expanders leaned CD4+, clones contracting day 15 to 85 showed a balanced CD4/CD8 makeup. Among CD4+ contracting clones, most were CM and EM, and CD8+ ones EMRA.

A single record per CDR3 protein comes from TCRdb applying MiXCR to the 5' RACE reads. The sample carries fewer than 250,000 distinct CDR3 sequences, under 30% recorded once. As to this clonotype: Antigen unknown.

This CDR3 contains 13 residues. J gave up 3 bases and V 5 bases, and 2 bases lay outside the gene matches. CDR1 and CDR2 from the germline V gene are SGHVS and FQNEAQ. The receptor comes from an adult woman who had mild COVID-19 (a few samples of this study predate the infection). Cell type and time point are not known. Source material: PBMCs or a T cell subset sorted from them (not recorded which). The rearrangement uses TRBV7-8 and TRBJ2-3, with 7 nucleotides matching TRBD1. CDR3 in amino acids: CASSPDRTDTQYF. The DNA for the CDR3 is TGTGCCAGCAGCCCGGACAGGACAGATACGCAGTATTTT.